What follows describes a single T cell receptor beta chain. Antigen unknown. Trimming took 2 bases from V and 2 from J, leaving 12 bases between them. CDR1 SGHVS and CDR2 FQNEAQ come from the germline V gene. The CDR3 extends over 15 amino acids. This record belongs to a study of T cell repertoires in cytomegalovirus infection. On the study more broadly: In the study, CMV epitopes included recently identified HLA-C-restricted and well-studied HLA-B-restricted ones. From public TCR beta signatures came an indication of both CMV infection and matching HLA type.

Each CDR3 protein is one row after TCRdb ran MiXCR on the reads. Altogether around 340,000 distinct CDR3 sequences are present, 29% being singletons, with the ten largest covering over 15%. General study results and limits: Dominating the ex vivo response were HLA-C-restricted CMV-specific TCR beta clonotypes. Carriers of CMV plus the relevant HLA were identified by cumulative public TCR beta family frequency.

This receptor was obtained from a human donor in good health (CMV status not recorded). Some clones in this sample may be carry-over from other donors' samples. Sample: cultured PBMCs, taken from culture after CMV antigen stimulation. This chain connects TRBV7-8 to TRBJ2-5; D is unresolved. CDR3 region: CASSLIRAKQETQYF. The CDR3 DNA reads TGTGCCAGCAGCTTAATTAGGGCAAAACAAGAGACCCAGTACTTC.